The 21 T cell receptor beta chains below were found in one sample sequenced in a study of T cells in Graves' hyperthyroidism and ophthalmopathy. Researchers amplified the TCR beta CDR3 regions from RNA transcripts. In the first-round RT-PCR of the TCR CDR3, the HTBI primer set was used. A single record per CDR3 protein comes from TCRdb applying MiXCR to the multiplex PCR reads. The sample carries 400,000 or so distinct CDR3 sequences, about 15% recorded once. The sequencing input was blood. These TCRs come from a woman aged 55 to 70 with Graves' ophthalmopathy.

The sample holds many counts of this clonotype. The V and J genes are TRBV24-1 and TRBJ2-4, with TRBD1 matching over 11 bases. The CDR3 runs 14 residues. Unmatched junction bases numbered 8, after V lost 9 bases and J lost 8 bases. Germline V CDR1 and CDR2: KGHDR, SFDVKD. CDR3 sequence: CATQGSGQGDIQYF. For the CDR3, the DNA is TGTGCCACCCAGGGCTCGGGACAGGGGGACATTCAGTACTTC.

This clonotype came up once. The V call is TRBV7-2, the J call TRBJ2-3; D not certain. V was shortened by 5 bases and J by 2 bases, with 17 bases between the two germline ends. CDR3 length equals 16 residues. Germline V gives CDR1 SGHTA, CDR2 FQGNSA. The CDR3 DNA reads as TGTGCCAGCAGCCGACGACTCCCCGCATACACAGATACGCAGTATTTT. Its translation: CASSRRLPAYTDTQYF. The variable domain in full, completed from reference TRBV7-2 and TRBJ2-3, reads GAGVSQSPSNKVTEKGKDVELRCDPISGHTALYWYRQSLGQGLEFLIYFQGNSAPDKSGLPSDRFSAERTGGSVSTLTIQRTQQEDSAVYLCASSRRLPAYTDTQYFGPGTRLTVL.

This clonotype was seen a few times. The chain carries TRBV15 and TRBJ1-4; possible D gene TRBD1, 5 bases. The CDR3 spans 16 residues. Trimming left V 0 bases short and J 8 bases short, with 16 bases between. Germline V gene lookup returns CDR1 LNHNV and CDR2 YYDKDF (reference sequence). The CDR3 DNA is TGTGCCACCAGCAGAGATAGAGGCCAGGGCGGAGAAAAACTGTTTTTT. This codes for CATSRDRGQGGEKLFF.

This clonotype was detected many times. The chain carries TRBV7-3 and TRBJ1-1; D unclear. This CDR3 region has 15 residues. Per germline, CDR1 SGHTA and CDR2 FQGTGA. Trimming cost V 5 bases and J 2 bases, with 15 bases left between them. The CDR3 nucleotides read TGTGCCAGCAGCCCCAGCCCAGGTCTTAACACTGAAGCTTTCTTT. It translates to CASSPSPGLNTEAFF.

J is TRBJ2-1 and V is TRBV28, with 8 positions matching TRBD2. Trimming cost V 2 bases and J 7 bases; bases outside gene matches: 7. Germline V gene lookup returns CDR1 MDHEN and CDR2 SYDVKM. There are 15 residues in the CDR3. CDR3 sequence reads: CASSLGGSGINEQFF. CDR3 in DNA: TGTGCCAGCAGTTTAGGGGGTAGCGGGATAAATGAGCAGTTCTTC.

This clonotype has just one count. V gene TRBV5-1 combines with J gene TRBJ2-1; TRBD2 aligns across 7 bases. Germline V gives CDR1 SGHRS, CDR2 YFSETQ. CDR3 length: 14 residues. V lost 4 bases and J lost 4; bases outside the gene matches: 5. Here the CDR3 DNA reads TGCGCCAGCAGCCAGGAGCGGGGATACAATGAGCAGTTCTTC. This encodes CASSQERGYNEQFF.

This sequence joins TRBV7-9 and TRBJ2-1, with D perhaps matching TRBD1 or TRBD2 (5 bases each). The CDR3 spans 12 residues. V was cut by 5 bases and J by 15 bases, with 17 bases left in between. CDR1 is SEHNR and CDR2 is FQNEAQ in the germline V gene (reference sequence). CDR3 protein: CASSRRGGALFF. The CDR3 region has the DNA TGTGCCAGCAGCCGCCGTGGGGGAGCTCTGTTCTTC.

In its sample, this clonotype was seen many times. The rearrangement joins TRBV3-1 to TRBJ1-2; 8 positions agree with TRBD1. The V gene's germline CDR1 is LGHDT and CDR2 YNNKEL (reference sequence). The CDR3 has 16 residues. The trim removed 4 bases at V and 2 bases at J, leaving 9 bases unmatched. The CDR3 reads CASSPLGTGGNYGYTF. The CDR3 coding sequence is TGTGCCAGCAGCCCGCTTGGGACAGGAGGGAACTATGGCTACACCTTC.

This clonotype was seen many times. The rearrangement links TRBV3-1 to TRBJ1-2, with no clear D. Germline V gene lookup returns CDR1 LGHDT and CDR2 YNNKEL (reference sequence). V was clipped by 1 base and J by 3 bases, with 9 bases between them. CDR3 length: 14 amino acids. The CDR3 DNA sequence: TGTGCCAGCAGCCAAGGAAGGCCGCACTATGGCTACACCTTC. Its protein product is CASSQGRPHYGYTF.

The V gene is TRBV6-1, the J gene TRBJ1-6; the D gene is possibly TRBD1 (5 bases). Trimming pared 7 bases from V and 7 bases from J, leaving 17 bases between. CDR1 and CDR2 from the germline V gene are MNHNS and SASEGT. The CDR3 sequence is 15 residues long. The CDR3 protein is CASTQGPSGNSPLHF. Written as DNA, the CDR3 is TGTGCCAGCACCCAGGGACCTTCGGGGAATTCACCCCTCCACTTT.

This clonotype appeared many times. The chain carries TRBV5-1 and TRBJ1-5; the D gene is possibly TRBD1 (5 bases). Trimming left V 0 bases short and J 7 bases short, with 14 bases between. The CDR3 consists of 15 residues. Germline V gene data show CDR1 as SGHRS and CDR2 as YFSETQ. The CDR3 is CASSLAGTQEQPQHF. CDR3 nucleotides: TGCGCCAGCAGCTTGGCCGGGACCCAAGAACAGCCCCAGCATTTT.

The chain carries TRBV10-2 and TRBJ2-6; 7 positions agree with TRBD1. The germline CDR1 and CDR2 sequences are WSHSY and SAAADI. This CDR3 spans 16 amino acids. Trimming removed 7 bases from V and 0 bases from J; junction bases left unmatched: 6. The CDR3 region is CASKGTEPSGANVLTF. As DNA, the CDR3 is TGCGCCAGCAAAGGGACAGAGCCCTCTGGGGCCAACGTCCTGACTTTC.

The J gene is TRBJ2-2, the V gene TRBV7-3; maybe TRBD1 (5 bases). From germline, CDR1 is SGHTA and CDR2 FQGTGA. Trimming removed 8 bases at V and 1 base at J, with 11 bases between. CDR3 size: 14 residues. CDR3 nucleotide sequence: TGTGCCAGCCAAAGGGGCGGGAACACCGGGGAGCTGTTTTTT. This gives the protein CASQRGGNTGELFF.

This clonotype was seen ten or more times. V is TRBV28 and J is TRBJ1-5, with a tentative D call TRBD1 (5 bases). The V gene lost 3 bases and the J gene lost 7 bases, with 13 bases spanning the gap. This CDR3 region has 14 residues. Germline assignment: CDR1 MDHEN and CDR2 SYDVKM. The CDR3 DNA is TGTGCCAGCAGTTTCGTTAGGGGCGAGCAGCCCCAGCATTTT. Translating it yields CASSFVRGEQPQHF.

This clonotype has just a few counts. The rearrangement joins TRBV5-1 to TRBJ1-1, with a possible D match to TRBD1 (6 bases). The germline CDR1 and CDR2 sequences are SGHRS and YFSETQ. CDR3 length: 16 amino acids. The V gene lost 3 bases and the J gene lost 0 bases, with 15 bases spanning the gap. The CDR3 DNA reads as TGCGCCAGCAGCTCGAAGGGCCCAGGGGTGAACACTGAAGCTTTCTTT. This gives the protein CASSSKGPGVNTEAFF.

V gene TRBV7-8 combines with J gene TRBJ2-7; the match to TRBD1 covers 8 bases. V gave up 5 bases and J gave up 4 bases; unmatched junction bases: 7. CDR1 is SGHVS, CDR2 FQNEAQ, per germline. The CDR3 covers 14 residues. This CDR3 reads CASSTDGQGYEQYF. CDR3 nucleotide sequence: TGTGCCAGCAGCACTGACGGACAGGGATACGAGCAGTACTTC.

This clonotype was observed at least ten times. The chain recombines TRBV6-1 with TRBJ2-7, with 11 bases aligning to TRBD2. The J segment lost 6 bases and the V segment lost 5 bases, leaving 9 bases of the junction unmatched. Germline V lookup: CDR1 MNHNS, CDR2 SASEGT. This CDR3 is 15 amino acids long. CDR3 nucleotides: TGTGCCAGCAGTTCCCGACTAGCGGGAAACGGCGAGCAGTACTTC. Its translation is CASSSRLAGNGEQYF.

This clonotype appeared a few times. The CDR3 spells CASSLVAGTGYCGYTF. Written as DNA, the CDR3 is TGTGCCAGCAGCTTGGTGGCCGGGACAGGCTACTGTGGCTACACCTTC. The chain uses TRBV5-6 and TRBJ1-2; 8 nucleotides match TRBD1. The CDR3 spans 16 residues. V was pared by 0 bases and J by 7 bases, with 11 bases of the junction left unmatched. Germline assignment: CDR1 SGHDT and CDR2 YYEEEE.

This chain links TRBV10-3 with TRBJ2-5, with TRBD2 identical over 10 bases. Germline V gene sequence: CDR1 ENHRY, CDR2 SYGVKD. This CDR3 has 19 residues. V lost 3 bases and J lost 4; bases outside the gene matches: 17. The CDR3 loop reads CAISDSRNQREGPGETQYF. The CDR3 DNA is TGTGCCATCAGTGACTCACGAAACCAGCGGGAGGGCCCGGGAGAGACCCAGTACTTC.

The table lists this clonotype with many counts. V and J are TRBV11-2 and TRBJ2-1; 7 nucleotides line up with TRBD2. CDR3 length: 14 residues. Germline V gene data show CDR1 as SGHAT and CDR2 as FQNNGV. V dropped 5 bases and J dropped 4; count of bases not matched to a gene: 5. The CDR3 sequence: CASSPASGYNEQFF. The DNA of the CDR3 is TGTGCCAGCAGCCCGGCTAGCGGTTACAATGAGCAGTTCTTC.

V and J are TRBV3-1 and TRBJ1-2; no reliable D call. CDR3 size: 17 residues. Trimming pared 5 bases from V and 4 bases from J, leaving 23 bases between. The germline V gene encodes CDR1 LGHDT and CDR2 YNNKEL (reference sequence). CDR3 bases: TGTGCCAGCAGCGGGAGCCGGGCACCCGACCAACGCTATGGCTACACCTTC. Its protein product is CASSGSRAPDQRYGYTF.